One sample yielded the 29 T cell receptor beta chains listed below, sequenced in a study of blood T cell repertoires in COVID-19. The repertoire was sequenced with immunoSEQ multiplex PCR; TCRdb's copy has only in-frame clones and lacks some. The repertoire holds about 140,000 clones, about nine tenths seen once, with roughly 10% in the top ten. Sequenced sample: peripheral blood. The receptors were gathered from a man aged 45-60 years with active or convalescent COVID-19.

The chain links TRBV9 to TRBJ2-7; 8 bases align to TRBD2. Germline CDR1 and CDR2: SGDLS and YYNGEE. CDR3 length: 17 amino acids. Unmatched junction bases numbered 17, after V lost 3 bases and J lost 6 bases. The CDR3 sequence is CASSASWDSGNVREQYF. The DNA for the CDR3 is TGTGCCAGCAGCGCTTCTTGGGATAGCGGGAACGTCCGCGAGCAGTACTTC.

CDR3: CASSRGTSGNAGELFF. For the CDR3, the DNA is TGCGCCAGCAGCCGAGGGACTAGCGGGAATGCCGGGGAGCTGTTTTTT. The gene calls are TRBV4-1 and TRBJ2-2; 13 nucleotides line up with TRBD2. This CDR3 contains 16 residues. The J segment lost 6 bases and the V segment lost 4 bases, leaving 5 bases of the junction unmatched. Germline CDR1 MGHRA, CDR2 YSYEKL.

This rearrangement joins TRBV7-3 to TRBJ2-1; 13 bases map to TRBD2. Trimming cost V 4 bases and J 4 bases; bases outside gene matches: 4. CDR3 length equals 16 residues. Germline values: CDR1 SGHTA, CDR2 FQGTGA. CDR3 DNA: TGTGCCAGCAGCTCCGGACTAGCGGGGGCTTACAATGAGCAGTTCTTC. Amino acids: CASSSGLAGAYNEQFF.

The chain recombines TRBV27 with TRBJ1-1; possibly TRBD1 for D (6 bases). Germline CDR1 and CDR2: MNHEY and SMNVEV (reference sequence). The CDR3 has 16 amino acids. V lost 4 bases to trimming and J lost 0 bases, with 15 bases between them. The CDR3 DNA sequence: TGTGCCAGCAGTTGGGGAGGGGGGGCAATGAACACTGAAGCTTTCTTT. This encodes CASSWGGGAMNTEAFF.

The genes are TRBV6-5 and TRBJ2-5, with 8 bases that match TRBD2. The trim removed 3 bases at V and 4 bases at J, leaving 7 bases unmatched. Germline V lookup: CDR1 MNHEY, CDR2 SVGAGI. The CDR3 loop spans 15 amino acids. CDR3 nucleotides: TGTGCCAGCAGTTATGGTAATGCGGGAGGAGAGACCCAGTACTTC. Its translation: CASSYGNAGGETQYF.

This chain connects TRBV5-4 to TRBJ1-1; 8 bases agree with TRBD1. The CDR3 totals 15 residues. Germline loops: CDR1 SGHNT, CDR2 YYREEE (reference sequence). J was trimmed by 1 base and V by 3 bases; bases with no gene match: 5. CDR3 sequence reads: CASSSRQGQNTEAFF. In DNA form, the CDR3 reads TGTGCCAGCAGCTCACGACAGGGGCAGAACACTGAAGCTTTCTTT.

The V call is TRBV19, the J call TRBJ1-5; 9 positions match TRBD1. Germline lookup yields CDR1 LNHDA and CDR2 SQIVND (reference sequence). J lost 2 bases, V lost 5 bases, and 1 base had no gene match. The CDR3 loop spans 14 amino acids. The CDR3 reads CASSRDRGNQPQHF. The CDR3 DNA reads TGTGCCAGTAGTCGGGACAGGGGCAATCAGCCCCAGCATTTT.

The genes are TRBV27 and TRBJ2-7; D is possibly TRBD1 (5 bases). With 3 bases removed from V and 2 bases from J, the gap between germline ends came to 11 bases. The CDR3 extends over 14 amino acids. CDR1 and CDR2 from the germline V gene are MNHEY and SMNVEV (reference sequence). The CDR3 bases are TGTGCCAGCAGTTTTTCGGGCAGGGCCTACGAGCAGTACTTC. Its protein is CASSFSGRAYEQYF.

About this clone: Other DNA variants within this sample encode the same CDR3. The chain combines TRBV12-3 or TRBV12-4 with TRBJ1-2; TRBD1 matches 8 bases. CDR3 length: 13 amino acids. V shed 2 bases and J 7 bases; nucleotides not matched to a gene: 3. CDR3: CASSLSGGGGYTF. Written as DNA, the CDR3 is TGTGCCAGCAGTTTATCAGGGGGCGGTGGCTACACCTTC.

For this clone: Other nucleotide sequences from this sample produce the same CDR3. CDR3 region: CASSPAGKNTEAFF. The CDR3 DNA reads as TGTGCCAGCTCACCGGCAGGGAAGAACACTGAAGCTTTCTTT. The J gene is TRBJ1-1, the V gene TRBV18; D may be TRBD1 (5 bases). The CDR3 has 14 residues. Trimming shortened V by 3 bases and J by 1 base, and 9 bases separated the two germline ends. CDR1 is KGHSH and CDR2 is LQKENI in the germline V gene.

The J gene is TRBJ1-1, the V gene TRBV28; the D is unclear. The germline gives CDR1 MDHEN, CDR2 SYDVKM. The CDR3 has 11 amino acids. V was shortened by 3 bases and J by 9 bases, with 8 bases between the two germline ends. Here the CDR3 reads CASSLNRKAFF. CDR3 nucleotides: TGTGCCAGCAGTTTGAACAGAAAAGCTTTCTTT.

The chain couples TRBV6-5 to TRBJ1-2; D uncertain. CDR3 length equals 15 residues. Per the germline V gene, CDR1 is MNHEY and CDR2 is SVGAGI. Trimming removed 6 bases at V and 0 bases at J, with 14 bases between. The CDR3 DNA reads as TGTGCCAGCAGCCCACAGCTCAGTTCTAACTATGGCTACACCTTC. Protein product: CASSPQLSSNYGYTF.

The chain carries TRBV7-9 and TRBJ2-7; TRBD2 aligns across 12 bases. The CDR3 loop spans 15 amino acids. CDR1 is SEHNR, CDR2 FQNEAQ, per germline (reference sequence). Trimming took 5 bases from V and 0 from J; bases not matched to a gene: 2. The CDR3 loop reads CASSLTSGSSYEQYF. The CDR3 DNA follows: TGTGCCAGCAGCCTGACTAGCGGGAGCTCCTACGAGCAGTACTTC.

This CDR3 is CSASSREAFF. The CDR3 DNA is TGCAGTGCTAGTTCCCGGGAGGCTTTCTTT. J is TRBJ1-1 and V is TRBV20-1; no reliable D call. Germline V gene lookup returns CDR1 DFQATT and CDR2 SNEGSKA (reference sequence). The CDR3 is made up of 10 amino acids. V was pared by 3 bases and J by 11 bases, with 10 bases between.

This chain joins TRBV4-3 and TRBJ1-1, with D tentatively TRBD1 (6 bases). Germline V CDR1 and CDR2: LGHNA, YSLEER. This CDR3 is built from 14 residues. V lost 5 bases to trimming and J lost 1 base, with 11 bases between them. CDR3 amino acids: CASSVQGRNTEAFF. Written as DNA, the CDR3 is TGCGCCAGCAGCGTTCAGGGGCGGAACACTGAAGCTTTCTTT.

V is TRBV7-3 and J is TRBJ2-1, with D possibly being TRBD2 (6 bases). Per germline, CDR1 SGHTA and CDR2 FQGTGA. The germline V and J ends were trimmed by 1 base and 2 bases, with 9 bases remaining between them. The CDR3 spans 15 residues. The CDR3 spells CASSLIAGTYNEQFF. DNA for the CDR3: TGTGCCAGCAGCTTAATTGCGGGGACCTACAATGAGCAGTTCTTC.

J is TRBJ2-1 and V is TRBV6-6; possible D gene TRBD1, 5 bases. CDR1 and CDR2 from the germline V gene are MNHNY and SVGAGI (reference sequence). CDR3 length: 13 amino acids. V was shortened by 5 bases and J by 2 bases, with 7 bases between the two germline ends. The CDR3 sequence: CASSTDTYNEQFF. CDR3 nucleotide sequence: TGTGCCAGCAGTACGGACACCTACAATGAGCAGTTCTTC.

DNA for the CDR3: TGTGCCAGCAGGGGTAGCGGGAGGGCCGTCAACGAGCAGTACTTC. This encodes CASRGSGRAVNEQYF. The genes are TRBV28 and TRBJ2-7, with TRBD2 identical over 11 bases. The CDR3 is 15 residues long. V shed 6 bases, J shed 5 bases, and the junction held 9 bases outside the gene matches. Germline V CDR1 and CDR2: MDHEN, SYDVKM.

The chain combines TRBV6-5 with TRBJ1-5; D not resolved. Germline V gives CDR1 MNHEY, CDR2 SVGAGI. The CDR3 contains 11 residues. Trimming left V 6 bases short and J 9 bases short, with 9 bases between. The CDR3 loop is CASRAARPQHF. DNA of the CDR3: TGTGCCAGCAGGGCCGCTCGGCCCCAGCATTTT.

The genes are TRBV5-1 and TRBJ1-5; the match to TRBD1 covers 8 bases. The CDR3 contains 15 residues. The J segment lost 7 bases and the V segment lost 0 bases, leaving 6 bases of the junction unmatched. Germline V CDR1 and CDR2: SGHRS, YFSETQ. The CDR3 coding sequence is TGCGCCAGCAGCTTGGCTACAGGGGGTGGACAGCCCCAGCATTTT. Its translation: CASSLATGGGQPQHF.

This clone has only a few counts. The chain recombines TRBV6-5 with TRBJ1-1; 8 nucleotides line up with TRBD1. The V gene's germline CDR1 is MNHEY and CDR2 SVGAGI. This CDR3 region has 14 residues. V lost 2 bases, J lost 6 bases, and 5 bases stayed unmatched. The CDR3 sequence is CASSYTGQAAEAFF. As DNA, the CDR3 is TGTGCCAGCAGTTACACGGGACAGGCTGCTGAAGCTTTCTTT.

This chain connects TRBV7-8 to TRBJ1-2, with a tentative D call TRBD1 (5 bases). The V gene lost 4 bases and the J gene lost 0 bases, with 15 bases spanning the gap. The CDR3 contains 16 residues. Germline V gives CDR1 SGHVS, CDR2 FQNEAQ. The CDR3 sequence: CASSSLDRYSNYGYTF. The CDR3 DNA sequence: TGTGCCAGCAGCTCTTTAGACAGATACTCTAACTATGGCTACACCTTC.

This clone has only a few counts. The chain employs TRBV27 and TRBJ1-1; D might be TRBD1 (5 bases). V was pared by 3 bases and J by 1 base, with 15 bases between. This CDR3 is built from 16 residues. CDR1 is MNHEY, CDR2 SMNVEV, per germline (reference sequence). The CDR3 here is CASSFLPGKGNTEAFF. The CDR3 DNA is TGTGCCAGCAGTTTCTTGCCAGGGAAAGGGAACACTGAAGCTTTCTTT.

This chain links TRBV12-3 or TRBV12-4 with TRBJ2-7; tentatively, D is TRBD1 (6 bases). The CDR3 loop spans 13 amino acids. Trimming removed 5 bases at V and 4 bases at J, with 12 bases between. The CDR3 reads CASSRDIPYEQYF. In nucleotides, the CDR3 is TGTGCCAGCAGTCGGGACATCCCTTACGAGCAGTACTTC.

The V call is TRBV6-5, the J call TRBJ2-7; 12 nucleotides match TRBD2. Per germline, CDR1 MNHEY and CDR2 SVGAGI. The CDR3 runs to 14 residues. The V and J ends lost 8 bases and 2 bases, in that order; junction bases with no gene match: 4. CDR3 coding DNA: TGTGCCAGCCGCGGACTAGCGGGGCCCTACGAGCAGTACTTC. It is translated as CASRGLAGPYEQYF.

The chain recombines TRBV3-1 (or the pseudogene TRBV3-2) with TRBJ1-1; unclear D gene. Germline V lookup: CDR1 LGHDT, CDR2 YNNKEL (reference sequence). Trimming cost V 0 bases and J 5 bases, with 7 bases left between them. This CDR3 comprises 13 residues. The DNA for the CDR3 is TGTGCCAGCAGCCAAGATACATGGACTGAAGCTTTCTTT. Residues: CASSQDTWTEAFF.

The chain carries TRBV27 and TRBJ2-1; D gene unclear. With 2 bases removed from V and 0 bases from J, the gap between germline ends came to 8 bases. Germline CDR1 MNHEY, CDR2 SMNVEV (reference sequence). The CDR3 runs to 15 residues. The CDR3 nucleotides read TGTGCCAGCAGTTTAGGCCCCCCCTCCTACAATGAGCAGTTCTTC. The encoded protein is CASSLGPPSYNEQFF.

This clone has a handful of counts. CDR3: CASSPKASGGYEQYF. CDR3 bases: TGTGCCAGCAGCCCAAAGGCTAGCGGGGGCTACGAGCAGTACTTC. The J gene is TRBJ2-7, the V gene TRBV13; 10 bases are shared with TRBD2. This CDR3 comprises 15 residues. Germline CDR1 is PRHDT and CDR2 is FYEKMQ (reference sequence). V dropped 5 bases and J dropped 3; count of bases not matched to a gene: 7.

The CDR3 loop reads CAGQSPGTGVQPQHF. The CDR3 coding sequence is TGTGCCGGCCAATCTCCCGGGACAGGGGTTCAGCCCCAGCATTTT. The gene calls are TRBV28 and TRBJ1-5; 10 bases agree with TRBD1. This CDR3 comprises 15 residues. Losses at the gene ends were 11 bases for V and 6 bases for J; bases not matched to a gene: 13. Looked up from germline, CDR1 is MDHEN and CDR2 is SYDVKM.